This TCR beta chain was documented in a study of blood T cell repertoires in COVID-19. As for the study in general: Acute and convalescent COVID-19 samples came from the United States, Italy and Spain. From T cells, B-cell-depleted T cells, or PBMCs came the material, which was cDNA or gDNA.

Germline CDR1 and CDR2: MNHEY and SVGAGI. The CDR3 totals 15 residues. Trimming left V 5 bases short and J 2 bases short, with 16 bases between. Authors' data handling: Quantification of nucleated cells was approximated via reference gene primer amplification. Libraries were prepared by immunoSEQ multiplex PCR; TCRdb keeps only in-frame clonotypes and omits some of them. V and J calls and clone size are copied from that table; D and trimming were computed from the DNA. The sample has around 100,000 clones; 90% are singletons. Sequencing was carried out using peripheral blood. The chain carries TRBV6-5 and TRBJ2-7, with a possible D match to TRBD2 (6 bases). This receptor was obtained from a man aged 45-60 years with acute or convalescent COVID-19. The CDR3 nucleotides read TGTGCCAGCAGTATCCCCCGCGGGAAAGCCTACGAGCAGTACTTC. This codes for CASSIPRGKAYEQYF.